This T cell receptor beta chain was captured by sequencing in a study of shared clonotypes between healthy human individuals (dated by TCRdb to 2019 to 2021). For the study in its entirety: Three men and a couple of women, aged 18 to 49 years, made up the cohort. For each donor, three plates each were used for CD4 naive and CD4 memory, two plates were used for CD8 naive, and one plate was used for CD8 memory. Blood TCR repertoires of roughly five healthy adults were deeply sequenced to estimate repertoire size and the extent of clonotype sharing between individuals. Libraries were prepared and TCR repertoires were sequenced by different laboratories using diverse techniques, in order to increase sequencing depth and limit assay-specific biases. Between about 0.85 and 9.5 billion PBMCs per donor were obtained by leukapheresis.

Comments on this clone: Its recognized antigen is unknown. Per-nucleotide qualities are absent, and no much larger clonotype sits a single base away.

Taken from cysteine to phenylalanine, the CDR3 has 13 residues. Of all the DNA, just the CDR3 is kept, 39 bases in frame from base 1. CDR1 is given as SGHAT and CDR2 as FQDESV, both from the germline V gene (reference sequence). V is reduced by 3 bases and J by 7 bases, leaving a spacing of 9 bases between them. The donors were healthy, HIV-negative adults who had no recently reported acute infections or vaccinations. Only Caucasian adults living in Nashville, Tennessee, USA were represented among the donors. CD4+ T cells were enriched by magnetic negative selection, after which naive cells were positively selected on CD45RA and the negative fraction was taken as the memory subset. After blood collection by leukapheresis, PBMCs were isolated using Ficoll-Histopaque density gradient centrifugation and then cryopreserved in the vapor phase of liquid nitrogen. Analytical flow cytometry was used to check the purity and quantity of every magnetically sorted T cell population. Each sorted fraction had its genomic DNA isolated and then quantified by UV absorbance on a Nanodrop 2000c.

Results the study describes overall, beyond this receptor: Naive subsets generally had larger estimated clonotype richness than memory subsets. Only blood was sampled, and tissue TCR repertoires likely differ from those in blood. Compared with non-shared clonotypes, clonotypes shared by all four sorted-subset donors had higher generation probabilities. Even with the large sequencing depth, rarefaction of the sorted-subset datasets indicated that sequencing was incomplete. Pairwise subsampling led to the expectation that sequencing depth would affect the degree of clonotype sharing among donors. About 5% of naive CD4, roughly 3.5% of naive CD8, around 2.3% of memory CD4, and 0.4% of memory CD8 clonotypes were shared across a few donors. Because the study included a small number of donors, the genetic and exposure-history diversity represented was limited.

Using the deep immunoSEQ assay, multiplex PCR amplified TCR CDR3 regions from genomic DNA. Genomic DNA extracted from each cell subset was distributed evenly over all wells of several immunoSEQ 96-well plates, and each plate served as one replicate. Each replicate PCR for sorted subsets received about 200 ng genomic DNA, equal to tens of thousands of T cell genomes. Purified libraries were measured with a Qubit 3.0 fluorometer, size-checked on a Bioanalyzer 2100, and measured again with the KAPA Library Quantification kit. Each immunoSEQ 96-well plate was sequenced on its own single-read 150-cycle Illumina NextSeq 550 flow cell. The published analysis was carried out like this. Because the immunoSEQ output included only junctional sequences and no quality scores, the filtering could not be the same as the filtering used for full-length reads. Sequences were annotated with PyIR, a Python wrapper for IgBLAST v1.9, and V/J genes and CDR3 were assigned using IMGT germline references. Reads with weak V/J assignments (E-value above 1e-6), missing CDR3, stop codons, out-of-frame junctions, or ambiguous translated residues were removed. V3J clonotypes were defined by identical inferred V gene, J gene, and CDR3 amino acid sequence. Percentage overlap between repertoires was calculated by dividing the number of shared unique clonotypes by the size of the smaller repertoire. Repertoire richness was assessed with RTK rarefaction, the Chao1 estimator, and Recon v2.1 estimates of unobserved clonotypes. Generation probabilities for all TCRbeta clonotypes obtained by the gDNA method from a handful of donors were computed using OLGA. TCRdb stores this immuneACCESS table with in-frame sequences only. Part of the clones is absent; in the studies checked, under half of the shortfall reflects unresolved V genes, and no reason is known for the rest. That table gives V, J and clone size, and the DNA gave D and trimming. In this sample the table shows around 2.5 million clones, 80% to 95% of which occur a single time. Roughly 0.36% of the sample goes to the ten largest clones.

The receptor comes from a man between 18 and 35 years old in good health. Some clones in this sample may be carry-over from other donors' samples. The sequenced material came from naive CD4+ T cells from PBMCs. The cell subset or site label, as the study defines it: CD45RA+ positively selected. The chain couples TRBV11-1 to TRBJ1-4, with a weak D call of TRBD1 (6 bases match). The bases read TGTGCCAGCAGCTTTGGGGGGGCTGAAAAACTGTTTTTT. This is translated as CASSFGGAEKLFF.